The clone carrying this T cell receptor (beta chain) was detected only a few times. What it binds is not known. The data are from a study of OX40 agonist ivuxolimab in advanced cancers. Study-wide points: The 0.1-3.0 mg/kg partial responders had among the lowest clonal expansion.

Sequenced by immunoSEQ multiplex PCR; TCRdb stores in-frame clones only, minus some. The table includes under 80,000 clones, roughly 92% detected once. The CDR3 spans 14 residues. Germline CDR1 and CDR2: GTSNPN and SVGIG (reference sequence). The ends lost 5 bases at V and 0 bases at J; junction bases unmatched: 4. The chain employs TRBV30 and TRBJ1-5; 7 bases map to TRBD1. The source is an adult with an advanced solid tumor such as melanoma, head and neck, liver or kidney cancer. The specimen was CD4+ or CD8+ T cells sorted from blood, collected in a trial of the OX40 agonist ivuxolimab. This chain's CDR3 is CAWAPGGSNQPQHF. CDR3 sequence (DNA): TGTGCCTGGGCACCAGGGGGTAGCAATCAGCCCCAGCATTTT.